This T cell receptor (beta chain) was profiled in a study of prognosis after radiotherapy for stage I lung cancer. From genomic DNA, TCR beta CDR3 was amplified by two-round multiplex PCR. Primers were specific to each TRBV and TRBJ gene in first-round PCR. TCRdb independently ran MiXCR on the multiplex PCR reads; one entry per CDR3 protein. The sample lists under 75,000 distinct CDR3 sequences; about 30% were seen once. There are many counts of this clonotype. The V gene lost 1 base and the J gene lost 8 bases, with 15 bases spanning the gap. The germline V gene has CDR1 SGHAT and CDR2 FQNNGV. The CDR3 has 15 amino acids.

The receptor was isolated from a donor over 45 with non-small cell lung cancer. V gene TRBV11-2 combines with J gene TRBJ2-1; the D is unclear. Sequenced here: PBMCs, sampled before or after stereotactic body radiation therapy (not recorded which). CDR3 bases: TGTGCCAGCAGCTTAGCCTCTTGGGGTTTGGATGAGCAGTTCTTC. It specifies CASSLASWGLDEQFF.